A selection of T cell receptor beta chains follows, all from one sample in a study of cytotoxic CD8 clonotypes in ibrutinib-treated CLL. TCRdb's table, derived via immunoSEQ multiplex PCR, lists solely in-frame clones and lacks some. This table holds 150,000 to 250,000 clones, about 72% found once. The material sequenced was PBMCs, taken after 24 months of ibrutinib treatment. These TCRs come from a human donor with chronic lymphocytic leukemia. Both conserved end residues are trimmed from each CDR3.

V gene: TRBV4-1
J gene: TRBJ2-1
CDR3 protein: ASSQERSVAGVLNEQF

V gene: TRBV5-1
J gene: TRBJ1-2
CDR3 protein: ASSFPGTRGGLYGYT

V gene: TRBV4-2
J gene: TRBJ1-4
CDR3 protein: ASSQDVGTGVREKLF

V gene: TRBV29-1
J gene: TRBJ2-5
CDR3 protein: SVQGQGRGQETQY

V gene: TRBV6-5
J gene: TRBJ1-2
CDR3 protein: ASSTDLGIYGYT

V gene: TRBV4-1
J gene: TRBJ2-3
CDR3 protein: ASSLLRGSTDTQY

V gene: TRBV28
J gene: TRBJ1-2
CDR3 protein: ASSLQKYGYT

V gene: TRBV5-4
J gene: TRBJ1-2
CDR3 protein: ASSLRTETSGYT

V gene: TRBV27
J gene: TRBJ2-1
CDR3 protein: ASSPSLVEQF

V gene: TRBV19
J gene: TRBJ2-7
CDR3 protein: ASSHSQGQKYEQY

V gene: TRBV7-9
J gene: TRBJ2-7
CDR3 protein: ASTQTGTMIEQY

V gene: TRBV7-2
J gene: TRBJ2-7
CDR3 protein: ASSLGGDSSYEQY

V gene: TRBV15
J gene: TRBJ1-2
CDR3 protein: ATSRASTIRYGYT

V gene: TRBV29-1
J gene: TRBJ1-1
CDR3 protein: SVEDRGAEAF

V gene: TRBV18
J gene: TRBJ2-3
CDR3 protein: ASSPQMTSSTDTQY

V gene: TRBV27
J gene: TRBJ1-2
CDR3 protein: ASSPTTGDRGYT